This T cell receptor (beta chain) derives from a study of post-analysis software for immune sequencing data. CDR1 is DFQATT, CDR2 SNEGSKA, per germline (reference sequence). CDR3 length: 13 amino acids. V dropped 4 bases and J dropped 0 bases, with 9 bases sitting between them. Study observations and caveats: With TRBV5-6, TRBV5-1 and TRBV20-1 included, about five TRBV segments were more frequent in patients than in controls.

Concerning this clonotype itself: Antigen specificity is unknown.

Researchers reported that TCR beta cDNA libraries carried unique molecular identifiers. In TCRdb, the PCR reads were re-called with MiXCR into one record per CDR3 protein. The profile covers about 800,000 distinct CDR3 sequences, with just under 30% appearing a single time and 0.5% to 0.6% taken by the ten largest. This TCR came from a girl aged 5-17 years with multiple sclerosis. Material for sequencing was blood. The J gene is TRBJ1-1, the V gene TRBV20-1, with no clear D. The CDR3 DNA follows: TGCAGTGCTAAAGGGCGAATGAACACTGAAGCTTTCTTT. It is translated as CSAKGRMNTEAFF.